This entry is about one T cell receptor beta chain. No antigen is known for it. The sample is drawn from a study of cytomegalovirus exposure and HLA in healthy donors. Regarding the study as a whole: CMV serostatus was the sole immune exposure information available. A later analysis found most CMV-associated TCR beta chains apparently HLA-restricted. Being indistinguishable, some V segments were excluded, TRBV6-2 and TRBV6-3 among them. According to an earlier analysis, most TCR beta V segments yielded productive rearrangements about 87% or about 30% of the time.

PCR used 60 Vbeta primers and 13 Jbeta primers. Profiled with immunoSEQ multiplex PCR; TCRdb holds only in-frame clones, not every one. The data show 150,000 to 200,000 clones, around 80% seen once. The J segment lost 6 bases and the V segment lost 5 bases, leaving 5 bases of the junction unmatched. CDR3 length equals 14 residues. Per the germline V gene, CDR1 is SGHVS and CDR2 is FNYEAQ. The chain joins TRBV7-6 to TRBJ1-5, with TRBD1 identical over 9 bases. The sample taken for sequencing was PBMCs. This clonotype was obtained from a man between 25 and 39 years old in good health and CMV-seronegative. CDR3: CASSPGTGSQPQHF. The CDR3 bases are TGTGCCAGCAGCCCCGGGACAGGGTCTCAGCCCCAGCATTTT.